One sample yielded the 4 T cell receptor beta chains listed below, sequenced in a study of OX40 agonist ivuxolimab in advanced cancers. TCRdb keeps only in-frame clones here, not all; method: immunoSEQ multiplex PCR. The table includes about 53,000 clones, about 88% detected once. The sequencing here drew on CD4+ or CD8+ T cells sorted from blood, taken in a trial of the OX40 agonist ivuxolimab. The receptors shown here come from an adult with an advanced solid tumor such as melanoma, head and neck, liver or kidney cancer.

The chain employs TRBV5-1 and TRBJ2-5; D is unresolved. There are 11 residues in the CDR3. Germline lookup yields CDR1 SGHRS and CDR2 YFSETQ. Trimming took off 6 bases at V and 4 bases at J, with 7 bases between the two ends. CDR3: CASKGSETQYF. CDR3 nucleotide sequence: TGCGCCAGCAAGGGTTCAGAGACCCAGTACTTC.

V and J are TRBV7-2 and TRBJ2-5; D is unclear. CDR3 length: 12 amino acids. The V gene lost 3 bases and the J gene lost 9 bases, with 11 bases spanning the gap. Germline lookup yields CDR1 SGHTA and CDR2 FQGNSA. Written as DNA, the CDR3 is TGTGCCAGCAGCTTCCAACTAAGGCCCCAGTACTTC. This gives the protein CASSFQLRPQYF.

The chain carries TRBV7-2 and TRBJ1-1; TRBD1 is a possible D gene (6 bases). Germline V gene sequence: CDR1 SGHTA, CDR2 FQGNSA. Trimming cost V 4 bases and J 5 bases, with 8 bases left between them. CDR3 size: 12 residues. CDR3 in amino acids: CASSYRVTEAFF. The CDR3 coding sequence is TGTGCCAGCAGCTACAGGGTAACTGAAGCTTTCTTT.

This chain joins TRBV10-3 and TRBJ2-7; D may correspond to TRBD1 or TRBD2 (5 bases each). The V end was cut by 6 bases, the J end by 0 bases, with 18 bases between. Germline V lookup: CDR1 ENHRY, CDR2 SYGVKD. This CDR3 has 16 residues. The CDR3 DNA reads TGTGCCATCAGCCGCGCCGGGACCAAGGGCTCCTACGAGCAGTACTTC. Protein product: CAISRAGTKGSYEQYF.